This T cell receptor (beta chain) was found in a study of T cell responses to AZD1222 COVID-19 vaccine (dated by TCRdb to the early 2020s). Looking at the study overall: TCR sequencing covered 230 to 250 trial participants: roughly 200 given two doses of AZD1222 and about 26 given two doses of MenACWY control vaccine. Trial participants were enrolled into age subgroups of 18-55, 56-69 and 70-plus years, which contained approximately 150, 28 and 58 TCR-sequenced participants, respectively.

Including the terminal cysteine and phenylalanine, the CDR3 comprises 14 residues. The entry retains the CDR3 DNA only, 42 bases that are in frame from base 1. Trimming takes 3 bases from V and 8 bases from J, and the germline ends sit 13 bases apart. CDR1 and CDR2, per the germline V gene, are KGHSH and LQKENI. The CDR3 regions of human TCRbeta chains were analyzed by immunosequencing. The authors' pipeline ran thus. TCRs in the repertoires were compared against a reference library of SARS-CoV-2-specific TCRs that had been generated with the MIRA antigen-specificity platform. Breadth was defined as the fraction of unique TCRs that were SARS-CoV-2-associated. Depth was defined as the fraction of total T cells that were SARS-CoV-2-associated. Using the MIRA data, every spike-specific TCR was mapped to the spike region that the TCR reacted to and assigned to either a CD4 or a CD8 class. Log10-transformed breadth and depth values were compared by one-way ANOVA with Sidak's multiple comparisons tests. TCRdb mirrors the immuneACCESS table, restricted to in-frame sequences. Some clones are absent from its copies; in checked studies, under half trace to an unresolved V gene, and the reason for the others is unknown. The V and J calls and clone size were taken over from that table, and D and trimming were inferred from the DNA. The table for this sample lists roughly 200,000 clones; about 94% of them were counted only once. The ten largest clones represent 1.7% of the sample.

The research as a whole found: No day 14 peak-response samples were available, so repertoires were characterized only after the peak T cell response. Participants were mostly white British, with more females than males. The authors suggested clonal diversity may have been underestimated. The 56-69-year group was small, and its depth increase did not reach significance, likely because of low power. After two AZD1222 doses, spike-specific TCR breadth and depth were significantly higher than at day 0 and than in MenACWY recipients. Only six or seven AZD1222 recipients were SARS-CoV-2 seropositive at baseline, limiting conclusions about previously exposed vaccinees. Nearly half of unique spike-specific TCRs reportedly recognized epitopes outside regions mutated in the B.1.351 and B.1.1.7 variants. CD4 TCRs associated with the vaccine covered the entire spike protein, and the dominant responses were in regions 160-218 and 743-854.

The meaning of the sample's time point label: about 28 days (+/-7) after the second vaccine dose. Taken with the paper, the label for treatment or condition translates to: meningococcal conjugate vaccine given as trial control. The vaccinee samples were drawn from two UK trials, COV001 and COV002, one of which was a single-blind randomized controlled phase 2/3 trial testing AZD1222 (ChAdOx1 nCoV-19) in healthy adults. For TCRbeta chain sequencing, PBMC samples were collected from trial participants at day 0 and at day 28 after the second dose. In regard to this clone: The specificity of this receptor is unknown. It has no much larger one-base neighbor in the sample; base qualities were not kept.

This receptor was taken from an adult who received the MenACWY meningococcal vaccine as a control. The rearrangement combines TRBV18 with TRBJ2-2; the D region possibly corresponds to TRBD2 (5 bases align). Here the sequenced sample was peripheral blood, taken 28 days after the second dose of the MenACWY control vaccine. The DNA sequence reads TGTGCCAGCTCACCTGCGGGTTCGTCTGGGGAGCTGTTTTTT. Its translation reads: CASSPAGSSGELFF.